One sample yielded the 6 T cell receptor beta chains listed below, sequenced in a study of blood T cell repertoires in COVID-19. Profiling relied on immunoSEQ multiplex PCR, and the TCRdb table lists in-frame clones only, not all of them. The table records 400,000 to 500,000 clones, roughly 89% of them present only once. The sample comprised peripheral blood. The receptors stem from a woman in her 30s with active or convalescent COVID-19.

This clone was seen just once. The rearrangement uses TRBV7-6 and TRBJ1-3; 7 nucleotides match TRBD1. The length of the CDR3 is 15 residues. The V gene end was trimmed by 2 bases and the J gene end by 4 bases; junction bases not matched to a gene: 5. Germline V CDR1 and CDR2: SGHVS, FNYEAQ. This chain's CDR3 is CASSLLETGGNTIYF. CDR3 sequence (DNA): TGTGCCAGCAGCTTACTTGAGACAGGGGGAAACACCATATATTTT.

DNA for the CDR3: TGTGCCAGTAGTATCCTTTACAATGAGCAGTTCTTC. This codes for CASSILYNEQFF. The V call is TRBV19, the J call TRBJ2-1; the D is unclear. The CDR3 runs 12 residues. V lost 3 bases and J lost 4, with 4 bases in between. Germline values: CDR1 LNHDA, CDR2 SQIVND (reference sequence).

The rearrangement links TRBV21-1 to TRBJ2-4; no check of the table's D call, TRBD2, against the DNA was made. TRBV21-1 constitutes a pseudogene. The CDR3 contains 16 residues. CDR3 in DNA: TGTGCCAGCAGCCCCTGGGGACTAGCGGCCAAAAACATTCAGTACTTC. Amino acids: CASSPWGLAAKNIQYF.

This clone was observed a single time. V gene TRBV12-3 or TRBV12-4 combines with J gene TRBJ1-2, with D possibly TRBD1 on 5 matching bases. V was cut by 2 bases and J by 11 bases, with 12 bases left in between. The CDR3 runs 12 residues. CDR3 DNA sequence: TGTGCCAGCAGTTTATTGACAGTCGATTACACCTTC. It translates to CASSLLTVDYTF.

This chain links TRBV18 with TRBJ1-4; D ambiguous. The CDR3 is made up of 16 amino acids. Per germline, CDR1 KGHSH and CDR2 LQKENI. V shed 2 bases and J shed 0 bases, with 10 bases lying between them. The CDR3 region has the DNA TGTGCCAGCTCACCATTTGAGGTCTCAACTAATGAAAAACTGTTTTTT. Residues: CASSPFEVSTNEKLFF.

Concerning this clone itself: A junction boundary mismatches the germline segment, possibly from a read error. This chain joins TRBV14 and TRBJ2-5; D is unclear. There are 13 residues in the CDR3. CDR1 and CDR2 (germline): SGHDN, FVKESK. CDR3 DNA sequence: TGTGCCAGCAGCCAGGTATCGAAAGAGAACCAGTACTTC. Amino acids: CASSQVSKENQYF.